This TCR beta chain appears in the sequencing data of a study of blood T cell repertoires in COVID-19. Study in general: Acute and convalescent COVID-19 specimens originated in the United States, Italy and Spain. PBMCs, B-cell-depleted T cells, or T cells provided the cDNA or gDNA that made up the material.

The CDR3 runs 14 residues. Per germline, CDR1 SGHDT and CDR2 YYEEEE. The germline V and J ends were trimmed by 6 bases and 0 bases, with 12 bases remaining between them. Original processing methods: Estimated nucleated cell counts came from reference gene primer amplification. Using immunoSEQ multiplex PCR, the repertoire was profiled, and TCRdb retains in-frame clones only, with some absent. Clone size and V and J calls were adopted from that table, with D and trimming inferred from the DNA. The table records around 150,000 clones, roughly 82% of them present only once. This TCR was recovered from a man aged 70-80 years with acute or convalescent COVID-19. This rearrangement joins TRBV5-6 to TRBJ1-2; D is unclear. Sequencing was performed on peripheral blood. The CDR3, as DNA: TGTGCCAGCAACGCTCCCGGTGCTAACTATGGCTACACCTTC. Translated, it gives CASNAPGANYGYTF.